This entry is about one TCR beta chain. Its cognate antigen is unknown. The CDR3 totals 15 residues. CDR1 is SGHNT, CDR2 YYREEE, per germline (reference sequence). V gave up 6 bases and J gave up 4 bases; unmatched junction bases: 12. The record originates from a study of T cell responses to AZD1222 COVID-19 vaccine. Study outcomes and limitations: Repertoires were collected only later (after the peak T cell response had occurred).

Repertoires were generated with immunoSEQ multiplex PCR, while TCRdb's copy carries only in-frame clones and drops some. Of approximately 190,000 clones detected, over 80% appear once; the ten largest clones hold over 1%. The sequencing used peripheral blood, collected on day 0 of AZD1222 vaccination. The sequence was collected from an adult in good health. J is TRBJ2-7 and V is TRBV5-4, with 8 positions matching TRBD1. DNA of the CDR3: TGTGCCAGCACTATGACAGGGGCGCTCGCATACGAGCAGTACTTC. It encodes CASTMTGALAYEQYF. Together with reference TRBV5-4 and TRBJ2-7, the CDR3 gives the full variable domain: ETGVTQSPTHLIKTRGQQVTLRCSSQSGHNTVSWYQQALGQGPQFIFQYYREEENGRGNFPPRFSGLQFPNYSSELNVNALELDDSALYLCASTMTGALAYEQYFGPGTRLTVT.